The 15 T cell receptor beta chains presented below share a single source sample, sequenced in a study of Graves' ophthalmopathy and Graves' hyperthyroidism. Amplifying from RNA transcripts, the study obtained TCR beta CDR3 regions. The workflow started with a first-round RT-PCR run with HTBI primers and then moved on to a second-round multiplex PCR. Each CDR3 protein is one row after TCRdb ran MiXCR on the multiplex PCR reads. This repertoire shows over 650,000 distinct CDR3 sequences, about 40% found once; its top ten account for around 3%. Sample: peripheral blood. These receptors were obtained from an adult man with Graves' ophthalmopathy.

This clonotype has a handful of counts. A clone one base away is much larger, so this may be a read error. The chain couples TRBV20-1 to TRBJ1-6, with D possibly matching TRBD1 (5 bases). CDR1 DFQATT and CDR2 SNEGSKA come from the germline V gene (reference sequence). This CDR3 has 12 residues. The CDR3 reads CSAGDAYPPLHF. CDR3 DNA: TGCAGCGCCGGGGACGCTTATCCACCCCTCCACTTT.

The sample holds many counts of this clonotype. CDR3 coding DNA: TGTGCCAGCAGCGTAGCCGGAGTAACTGGAAACACCATATATTTT. Amino acids: CASSVAGVTGNTIYF. The V and J genes are TRBV9 and TRBJ1-3; D is ambiguous. V was cut by 0 bases and J by 2 bases, with 9 bases left in between. The CDR3 consists of 15 residues. Per germline, CDR1 SGDLS and CDR2 YYNGEE. Variable domain in full (rest from reference TRBV9 and TRBJ1-3): DSGVTQTPKHLITATGQRVTLRCSPRSGDLSVYWYQQSLDQGLQFLIQYYNGEERAKGNILERFSAQQFPDLHSELNLSSLELGDSALYFCASSVAGVTGNTIYFGEGSWLTVV.

V and J are TRBV9 and TRBJ2-7; 8 bases map to TRBD2. V lost 4 bases and J lost 7; bases outside the gene matches: 10. This CDR3 comprises 14 residues. CDR1 is SGDLS, CDR2 YYNGEE, per germline. The chain's CDR3 is CASSLGLASSEQYF. The CDR3 DNA reads TGTGCCAGCAGCCTCGGACTAGCTTCGAGTGAGCAGTACTTC.

This clonotype showed up many times. V is TRBV7-9 and J is TRBJ1-2, with D tentatively TRBD1 (5 bases). The CDR3 is 14 residues long. Trimming shortened V by 5 bases and J by 2 bases, and 12 bases separated the two germline ends. CDR1 and CDR2 from the germline V gene are SEHNR and FQNEAQ (reference sequence). In DNA form, the CDR3 reads TGTGCCAGCAGCCCGACCGCAGGGAACTATGGCTACACCTTC. Its protein product is CASSPTAGNYGYTF.

This clonotype has ten or more counts. This sequence joins TRBV7-2 and TRBJ1-6, with TRBD1 as a possible D gene (6 bases). Germline V gene data show CDR1 as SGHTA and CDR2 as FQGNSA. The CDR3 spans 19 residues. Trimming took off 3 bases at V and 4 bases at J, with 22 bases between the two ends. CDR3 sequence reads: CASSFGGPWQREYNSPLHF. The CDR3 DNA reads as TGTGCCAGCAGCTTTGGGGGCCCTTGGCAAAGGGAATATAATTCACCCCTCCACTTT.

In this sample, this clonotype turned up many times. The V call is TRBV24-1, the J call TRBJ2-5; 10 bases match TRBD1. The CDR3 has 14 amino acids. V lost 6 bases and J lost 5; bases outside the gene matches: 5. Per germline, CDR1 KGHDR and CDR2 SFDVKD. The CDR3 DNA reads TGTGCCACCAGTCCCCCGGACAGGGGGGAGACCCAGTACTTC. It is translated as CATSPPDRGETQYF.

Worth noting for this clonotype: One base away lies a much larger clone, so this may be a sequencing read error. The chain uses TRBV10-3 and TRBJ1-2; D call uncertain. The CDR3 is made up of 14 amino acids. In germline, CDR1 is ENHRY, CDR2 SYGVKD. The V gene lost 5 bases and the J gene lost 4 bases, with 14 bases spanning the gap. CDR3 loop: CAISYVRVGYGYTF. For the CDR3, the DNA is TGTGCCATCAGTTACGTCCGGGTCGGCTATGGCTACACCTTC.

The genes are TRBV11-3 and TRBJ1-4, with D maybe TRBD1 (5 bases). CDR1 is SGHNT and CDR2 is YENEEA in the germline V gene. The CDR3 extends over 14 amino acids. Trimming stripped 5 bases from V and 8 bases from J, with 15 bases between. The CDR3 here is CASSPRDLGEKLFF. Written as DNA, the CDR3 is TGTGCCAGCAGCCCCCGGGACCTCGGGGAAAAACTGTTTTTT.

Concerning this clonotype: Lacking the conserved final phenylalanine or tryptophan, this CDR3 likely reflects a read error. The DNA is left out, because the CDR3 cannot be placed on it with certainty; the CDR3 is given as TCRdb lists it. V is TRBV10-3 and J is TRBJ1-6. The CDR3 comprises 8 residues, both ends counted. Germline assignment: CDR1 ENHRY and CDR2 SYGVKD. The CDR3: CAISDGHS.

As for this clonotype: Mismatch with germline at one junction end may stem from a read error. The chain employs TRBV4-3 and TRBJ2-5; maybe TRBD2 (5 bases). This CDR3 spans 13 amino acids. Germline-derived CDR1 and CDR2 are LGHNA and YSLEER. In nucleotides, the CDR3 is TGCGCCAGCAACCAAGGACTGGAGGAGACCCAGTACTTC. This translates into CASNQGLEETQYF.

This chain connects TRBV24-1 to TRBJ2-6, with D unclear. V shed 1 base and J shed 4 bases, with 10 bases lying between them. The germline CDR1 and CDR2 sequences are KGHDR and SFDVKD. The CDR3 covers 16 residues. The CDR3 is CATSDLVDTGANVLTF. DNA for the CDR3: TGTGCCACCAGTGATTTAGTAGACACCGGGGCCAACGTCCTGACTTTC.

The rearrangement uses TRBV7-3 and TRBJ2-7; D perhaps matches TRBD1 (5 bases). V lost 11 bases to trimming and J lost 0 bases, with 11 bases between them. Germline V lookup: CDR1 SGHTA, CDR2 FQGTGA. The length of the CDR3 is 12 residues. CDR3 loop: CALLDSSYEQYF. The CDR3 region has the DNA TGTGCCCTCCTAGACAGCTCCTACGAGCAGTACTTC.

The rearrangement uses TRBV6-1 and TRBJ1-6, with D possibly matching TRBD1 (6 bases). Germline CDR1 MNHNS, CDR2 SASEGT. V shed 7 bases and J shed 8 bases, with 15 bases lying between them. This CDR3 is built from 14 residues. CDR3 nucleotides: TGTGCCAGCAACCAACAGGGAAGGGATTCACCCCTCCACTTT. It encodes CASNQQGRDSPLHF.

This clonotype was counted between two and nine times. V and J are TRBV2 and TRBJ2-5; 7 bases agree with TRBD2. The germline V gene encodes CDR1 SNHLY and CDR2 FYNNEI. The V and J ends lost 7 bases and 4 bases, in that order; junction bases with no gene match: 15. The CDR3 runs to 16 residues. The DNA of the CDR3 is TGTGCCAGCAATAGTCCCGCGGGGGACGGACGAGAGACCCAGTACTTC. Translated, it gives CASNSPAGDGRETQYF. Variable domain in full (rest from reference TRBV2 and TRBJ2-5): EPEVTQTPSHQVTQMGQEVILRCVPISNHLYFYWYRQILGQKVEFLVSFYNNEISEKSEIFDDQFSVERPDGSNFTLKIRSTKLEDSAMYFCASNSPAGDGRETQYFGPGTRLLVL.

This clonotype has just one count. The chain uses TRBV7-9 and TRBJ2-5; 11 nucleotides align to TRBD1. The germline V gene has CDR1 SEHNR and CDR2 FQNEAQ (reference sequence). CDR3 length equals 14 residues. The V and J ends lost 6 bases and 5 bases, in that order; junction bases with no gene match: 5. CDR3 bases: TGTGCCAGCAGACGGACAGGGGGCGGCGAGACCCAGTACTTC. Protein: CASRRTGGGETQYF. Complete variable domain (other parts from reference TRBV7-9 and TRBJ2-5): DTGVSQNPRHKITKRGQNVTFRCDPISEHNRLYWYRQTLGQGPEFLTYFQNEAQLEKSRLLSDRFSAERPKGSFSTLEIQRTEQGDSAMYLCASRRTGGGETQYFGPGTRLLVL.